A single TCR beta chain is shown here with its context. At one end the junction does not follow the germline gene, possibly because of a read error. This specimen comes from a study of blood T cells in healthy people across ages. Primed by a sample-barcoded 5' primer and a J-beta primer mix, a second PCR proceeded for about 7 to 12 cycles. TCRdb re-derived calls from the 5' RACE reads in MiXCR, one entry per CDR3 protein. The sample lists under 2,000,000 distinct CDR3 sequences, around 50% occurring once. Germline assignment: CDR1 SEHNR and CDR2 FQNEAQ (reference sequence). This CDR3 region has 15 residues.

This TCR was recovered from a woman aged 40 to 50 in good health. J is TRBJ2-5 and V is TRBV7-9; 7 nucleotides align to TRBD1. Sequenced sample: blood. CDR3 sequence reads: CVSTPMGDSQETQYF. DNA for the CDR3: TGTGTCAGCACCCCAATGGGGGACAGCCAAGAGACCCAGTACTTC.